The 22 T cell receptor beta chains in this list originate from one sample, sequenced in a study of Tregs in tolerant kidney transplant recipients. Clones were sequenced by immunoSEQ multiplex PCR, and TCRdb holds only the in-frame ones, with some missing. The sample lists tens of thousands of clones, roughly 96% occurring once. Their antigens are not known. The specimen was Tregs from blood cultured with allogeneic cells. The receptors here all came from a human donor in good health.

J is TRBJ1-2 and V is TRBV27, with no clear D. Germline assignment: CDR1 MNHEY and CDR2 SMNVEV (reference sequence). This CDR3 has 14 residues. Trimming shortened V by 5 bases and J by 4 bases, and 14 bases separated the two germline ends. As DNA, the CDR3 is TGTGCCAGCAGTCCATACCCCCCTCTCTATGGCTACACCTTC. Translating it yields CASSPYPPLYGYTF.

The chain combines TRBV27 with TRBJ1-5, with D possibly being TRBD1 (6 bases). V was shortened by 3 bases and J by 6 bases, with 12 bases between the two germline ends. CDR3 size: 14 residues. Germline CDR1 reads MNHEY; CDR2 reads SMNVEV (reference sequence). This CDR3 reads CASSFKGGRQPQHF. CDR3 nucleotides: TGTGCCAGCAGTTTTAAGGGGGGGCGTCAGCCCCAGCATTTT.

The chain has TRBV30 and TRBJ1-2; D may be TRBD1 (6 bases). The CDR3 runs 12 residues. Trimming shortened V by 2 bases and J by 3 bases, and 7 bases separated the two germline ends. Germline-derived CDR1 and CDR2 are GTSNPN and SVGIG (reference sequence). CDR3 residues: CAWSYRDYGYTF. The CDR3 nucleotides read TGTGCCTGGAGTTACAGGGACTATGGCTACACCTTC.

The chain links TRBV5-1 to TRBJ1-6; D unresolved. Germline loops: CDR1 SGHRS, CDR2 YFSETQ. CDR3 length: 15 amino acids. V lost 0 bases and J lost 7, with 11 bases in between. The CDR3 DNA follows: TGCGCCAGCAGCTTGGATACCCTTTCGAATTCACCCCTCCACTTT. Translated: CASSLDTLSNSPLHF.

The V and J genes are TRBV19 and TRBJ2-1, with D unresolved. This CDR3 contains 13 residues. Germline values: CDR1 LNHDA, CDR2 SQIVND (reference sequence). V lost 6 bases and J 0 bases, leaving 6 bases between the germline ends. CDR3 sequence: CASRRNSYNEQFF. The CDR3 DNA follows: TGTGCCAGTAGACGAAACTCCTACAATGAGCAGTTCTTC.

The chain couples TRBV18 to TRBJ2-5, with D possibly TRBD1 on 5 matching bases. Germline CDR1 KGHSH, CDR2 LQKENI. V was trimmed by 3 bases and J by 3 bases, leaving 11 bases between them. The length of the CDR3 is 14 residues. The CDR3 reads CASSPSRVEETQYF. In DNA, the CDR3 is TGTGCCAGCTCACCTAGCAGGGTGGAAGAGACCCAGTACTTC. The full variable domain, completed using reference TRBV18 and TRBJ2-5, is NAGVMQNPRHLVRRRGQEARLRCSPMKGHSHVYWYRQLPEEGLKFMVYLQKENIIDESGMPKERFSAEFPKEGPSILRIQQVVRGDSAAYFCASSPSRVEETQYFGPGTRLLVL.

CDR3 DNA: TGCGCCAGCAGCCCAAGCTCATATGAGCAGTTCTTC. It is translated as CASSPSSYEQFF. This chain uses TRBV4-1 with TRBJ2-1, with D unresolved. V was trimmed by 4 bases and J by 8 bases, leaving 9 bases between them. Germline CDR1 and CDR2: MGHRA and YSYEKL. The length of the CDR3 is 12 residues.

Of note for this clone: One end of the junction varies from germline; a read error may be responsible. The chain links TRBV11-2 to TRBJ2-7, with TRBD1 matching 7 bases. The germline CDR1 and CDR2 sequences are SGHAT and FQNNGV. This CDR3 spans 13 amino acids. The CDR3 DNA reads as TGTGCCAGCAGCTTGCTACCCGGGACAGTAAACGTCTTC. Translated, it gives CASSLLPGTVNVF. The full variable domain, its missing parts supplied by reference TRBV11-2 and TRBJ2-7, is EAGVAQSPRYKIIEKRQSVAFWCNPISGHATLYWYQQILGQGPKLLIQFQNNGVVDDSQLPKDRFSAERLKGVDSTLKIQPAKLEDSAVYLCASSLLPGTVNVFGPGTRLTVT.

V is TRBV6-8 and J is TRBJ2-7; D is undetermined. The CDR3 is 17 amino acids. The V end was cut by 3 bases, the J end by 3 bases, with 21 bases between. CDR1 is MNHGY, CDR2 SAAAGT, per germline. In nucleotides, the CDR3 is TGTGCCAGCAGTTATTCTCCCTTTCTCGACTTGGACTACGAGCAGTACTTC. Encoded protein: CASSYSPFLDLDYEQYF.

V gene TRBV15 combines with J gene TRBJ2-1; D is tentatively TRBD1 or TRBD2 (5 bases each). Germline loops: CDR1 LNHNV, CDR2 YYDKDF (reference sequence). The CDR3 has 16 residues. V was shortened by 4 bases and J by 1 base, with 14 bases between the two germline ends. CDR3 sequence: CATSTLGAASYNEQFF. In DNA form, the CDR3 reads TGTGCCACCAGCACTCTCGGGGCAGCATCCTACAATGAGCAGTTCTTC. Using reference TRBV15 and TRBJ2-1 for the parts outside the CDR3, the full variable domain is DAMVIQNPRYQVTQFGKPVTLSCSQTLNHNVMYWYQQKSSQAPKLLFHYYDKDFNNEADTPDNFQSRRPNTSFCFLDIRSPGLGDTAMYLCATSTLGAASYNEQFFGPGTRLTVL.

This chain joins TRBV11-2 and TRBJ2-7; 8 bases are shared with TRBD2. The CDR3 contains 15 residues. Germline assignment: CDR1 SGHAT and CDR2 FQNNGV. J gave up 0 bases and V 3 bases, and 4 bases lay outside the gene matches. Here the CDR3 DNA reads TGTGCCAGCAGCTTGGGTAGCGGGGACTCCTACGAGCAGTACTTC. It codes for CASSLGSGDSYEQYF.

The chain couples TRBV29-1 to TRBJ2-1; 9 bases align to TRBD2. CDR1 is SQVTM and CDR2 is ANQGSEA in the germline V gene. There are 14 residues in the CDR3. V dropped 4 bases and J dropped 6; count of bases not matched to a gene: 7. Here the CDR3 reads CSVGAGGPRNEQFF. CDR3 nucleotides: TGCAGCGTTGGGGCGGGAGGGCCGCGCAATGAGCAGTTCTTC.

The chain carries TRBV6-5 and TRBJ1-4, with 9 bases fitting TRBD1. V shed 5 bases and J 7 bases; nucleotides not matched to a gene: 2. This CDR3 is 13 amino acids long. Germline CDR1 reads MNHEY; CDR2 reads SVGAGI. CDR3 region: CASSGTGFEKLFF. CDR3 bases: TGTGCCAGCAGTGGGACAGGGTTTGAAAAACTGTTTTTT.

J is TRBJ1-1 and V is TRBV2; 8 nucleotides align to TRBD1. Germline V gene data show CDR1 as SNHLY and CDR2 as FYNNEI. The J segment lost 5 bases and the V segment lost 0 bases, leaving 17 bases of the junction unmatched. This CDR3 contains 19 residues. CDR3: CASSEAPGRTGLFQTEAFF. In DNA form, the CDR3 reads TGTGCCAGCAGTGAAGCGCCCGGTCGGACAGGGCTGTTTCAGACTGAAGCTTTCTTT.

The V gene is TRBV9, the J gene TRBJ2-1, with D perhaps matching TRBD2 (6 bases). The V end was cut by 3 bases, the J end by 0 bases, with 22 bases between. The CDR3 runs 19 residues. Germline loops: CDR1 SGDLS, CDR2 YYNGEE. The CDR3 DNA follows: TGTGCCAGCAGCGAGGCCCAGCGGAGGGCCCCGTCCTCCTACAATGAGCAGTTCTTC. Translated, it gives CASSEAQRRAPSSYNEQFF. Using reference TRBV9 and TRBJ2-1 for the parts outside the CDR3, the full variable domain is DSGVTQTPKHLITATGQRVTLRCSPRSGDLSVYWYQQSLDQGLQFLIQYYNGEERAKGNILERFSAQQFPDLHSELNLSSLELGDSALYFCASSEAQRRAPSSYNEQFFGPGTRLTVL.

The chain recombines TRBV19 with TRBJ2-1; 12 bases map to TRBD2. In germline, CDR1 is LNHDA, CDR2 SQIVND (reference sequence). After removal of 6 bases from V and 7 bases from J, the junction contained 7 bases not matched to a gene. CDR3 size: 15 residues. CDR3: CASSQTSGRRNEQFF. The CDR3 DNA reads TGTGCCAGTAGCCAGACTAGCGGGAGACGGAATGAGCAGTTCTTC.

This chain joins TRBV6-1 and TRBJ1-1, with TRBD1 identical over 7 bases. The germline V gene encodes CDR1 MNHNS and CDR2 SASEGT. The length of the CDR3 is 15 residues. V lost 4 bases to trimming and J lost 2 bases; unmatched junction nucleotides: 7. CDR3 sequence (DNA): TGTGCCAGCAGTGTCTCCGGGACAGACAACACTGAAGCTTTCTTT. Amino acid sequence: CASSVSGTDNTEAFF.

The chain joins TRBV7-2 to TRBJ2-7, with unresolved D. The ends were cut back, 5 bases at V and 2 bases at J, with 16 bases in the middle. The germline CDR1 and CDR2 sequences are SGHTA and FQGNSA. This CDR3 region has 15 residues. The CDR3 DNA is TGTGCCAGCAGCCGATTTGGAACGGAAACCTACGAGCAGTACTTC. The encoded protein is CASSRFGTETYEQYF.

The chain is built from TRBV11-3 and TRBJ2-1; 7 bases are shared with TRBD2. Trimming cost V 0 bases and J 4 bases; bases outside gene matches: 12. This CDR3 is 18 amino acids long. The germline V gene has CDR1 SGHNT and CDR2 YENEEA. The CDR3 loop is CASSLDNRGGRAYNEQFF. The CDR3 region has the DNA TGTGCCAGCAGCTTAGATAATCGCGGTGGGAGGGCGTACAATGAGCAGTTCTTC. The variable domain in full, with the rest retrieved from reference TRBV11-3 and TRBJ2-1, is EAGVVQSPRYKIIEKKQPVAFWCNPISGHNTLYWYLQNLGQGPELLIRYENEEAVDDSQLPKDRFSAERLKGVDSTLKIQPAELGDSAVYLCASSLDNRGGRAYNEQFFGPGTRLTVL.

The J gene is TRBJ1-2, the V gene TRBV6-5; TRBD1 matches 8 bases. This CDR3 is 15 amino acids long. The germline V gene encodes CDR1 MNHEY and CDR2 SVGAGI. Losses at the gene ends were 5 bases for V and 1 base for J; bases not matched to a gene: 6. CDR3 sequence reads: CASSLGQGLNYGYTF. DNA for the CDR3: TGTGCCAGCAGTCTCGGACAGGGCCTTAACTATGGCTACACCTTC.

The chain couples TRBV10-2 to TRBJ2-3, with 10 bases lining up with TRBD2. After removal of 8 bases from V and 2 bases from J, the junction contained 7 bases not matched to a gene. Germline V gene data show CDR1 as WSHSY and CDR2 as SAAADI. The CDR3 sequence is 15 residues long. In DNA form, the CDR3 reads TGCGCCAGCGATATAGCGGGGGGCCACACAGATACGCAGTATTTT. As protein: CASDIAGGHTDTQYF.

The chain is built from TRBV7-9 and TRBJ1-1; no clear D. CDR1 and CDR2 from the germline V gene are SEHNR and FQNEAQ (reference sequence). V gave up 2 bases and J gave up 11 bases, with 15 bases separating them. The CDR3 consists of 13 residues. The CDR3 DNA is TGTGCCAGCAGCTTATCCGGTGCCCTAGACGCTTTCTTT. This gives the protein CASSLSGALDAFF.